This T cell receptor (beta chain) came from a study of blood T cell repertoires in COVID-19. Study context: Spain, Italy and the United States supplied samples that represented acute and convalescent COVID-19. In each case, the material was cDNA or gDNA derived from T cells, B-cell-depleted T cells, or PBMCs.

From germline, CDR1 is SGHRS and CDR2 YFSETQ. The CDR3 is made up of 15 amino acids. The V segment lost 3 bases and the J segment 0 bases; nucleotides outside the gene matches: 3. Per the original methods: Estimation of nucleated cell counts was performed using reference gene primer amplification. Sequenced by immunoSEQ multiplex PCR; TCRdb stores in-frame clones only, minus some. V and J calls and clone size are copied from that table; D and trimming were computed from the DNA. The table has under 250,000 clones, about 86% seen once. The TCR originated in a man at least 80 years old with acute or convalescent COVID-19. What was sequenced was peripheral blood. The chain recombines TRBV5-1 with TRBJ2-1, with 7 bases lining up with TRBD1. The CDR3 protein is CASSSTGSSYNEQFF. For the CDR3, the DNA is TGCGCCAGCAGCTCGACAGGGAGCTCCTACAATGAGCAGTTCTTC.